This T cell receptor beta chain was recovered during a study of cytomegalovirus exposure and HLA in healthy donors. Background on the study: Previous work identified around 120 million unique TCR beta sequences from some 170 million T cells. Of around 400 genotyped donors, 81% grouped in the Caucasian-associated ancestry cluster.

Findings of the study overall: Roughly uniform depth of sequencing across donors was assumed in presence/absence analyses. Later analysis placed DRB1 highest and HLA-C lowest in TCR association rates, which differed by HLA locus.

With 60 Vbeta and 13 Jbeta primers, the PCR was carried out. The assay was immunoSEQ multiplex PCR, and TCRdb's table has in-frame clones only and misses some. This table lists around 64,000 clones. About this clone: Antigen unknown.

This CDR3 is 11 amino acids long. V gave up 3 bases and J gave up 6 bases, with 3 bases separating them. Per the germline V gene, CDR1 is SGHTA and CDR2 is FQGNSA. This sequence was found in a female donor in good health and CMV-seropositive. Sequencing used PBMCs. The J gene is TRBJ1-3, the V gene TRBV7-2; D is unresolved. The CDR3, as DNA: TGTGCCAGCAGCTTCCTAAACACCATATATTTT. Encoded protein: CASSFLNTIYF.